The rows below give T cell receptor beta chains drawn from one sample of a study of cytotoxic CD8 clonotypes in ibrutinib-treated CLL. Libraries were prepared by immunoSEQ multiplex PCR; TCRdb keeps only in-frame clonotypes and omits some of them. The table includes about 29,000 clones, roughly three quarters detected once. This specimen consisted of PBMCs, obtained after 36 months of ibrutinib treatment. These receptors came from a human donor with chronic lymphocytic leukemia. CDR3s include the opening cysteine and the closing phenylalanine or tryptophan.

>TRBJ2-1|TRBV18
CASSPRVDNEQFF
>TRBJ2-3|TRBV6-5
CASSYSRRGGPDTQYF
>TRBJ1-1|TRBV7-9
CASSSPTGLGTEAFF
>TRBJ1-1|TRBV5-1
CASSLDGQVNTEAFF
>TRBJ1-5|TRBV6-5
CASSRGNSQPQHF
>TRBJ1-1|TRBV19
CASSIRTSGVGTEAFF
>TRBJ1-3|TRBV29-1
CSGEGDRDTIYF
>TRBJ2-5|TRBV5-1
CASSLNSQETQYF
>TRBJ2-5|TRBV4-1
CASSQDRLARETQYF
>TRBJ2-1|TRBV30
CAWSPSSGIYEQFF
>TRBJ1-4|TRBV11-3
CASSPPRGGNNEKLFF
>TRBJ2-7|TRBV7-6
CASSLQGLSEQYF
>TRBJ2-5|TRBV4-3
CASSQDVGGLQETQYF
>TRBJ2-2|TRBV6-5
CASSLDSPGELFF
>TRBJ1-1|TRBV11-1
CASSLFQNTEAFF
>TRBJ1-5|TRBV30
CAWRGGPDSNQPQHF
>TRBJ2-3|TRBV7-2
CASSLNGLVTDTQYF
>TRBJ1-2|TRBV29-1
CSGEDRGGDGYTF
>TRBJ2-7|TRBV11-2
CASLGVGTSGSYEQYF
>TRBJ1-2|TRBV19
CASWTGRFGFYWDLTF
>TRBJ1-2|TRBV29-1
CSVELSYGYTF
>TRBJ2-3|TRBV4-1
CASSIRLAGSSTDTQYF
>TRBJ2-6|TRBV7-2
CASSYEGFGANVLTF
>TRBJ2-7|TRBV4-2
CASSDRDRESYEQYF
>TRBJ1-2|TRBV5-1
CASSLEPANYGYTF
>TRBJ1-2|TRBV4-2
CASTQNSKTGTNYGYTF
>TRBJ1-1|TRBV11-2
CASRAWANTEAFF
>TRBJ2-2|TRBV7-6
CASSLFTGPGVNTGELFF
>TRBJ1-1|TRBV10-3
CAISERSHLKAFF
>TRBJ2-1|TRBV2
CASSEENEQFF
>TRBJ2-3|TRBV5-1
CASSLGGQPSTDTQYF
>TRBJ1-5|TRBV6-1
CASSEERNQPQHF
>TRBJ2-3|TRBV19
CASSVDRSWNTDTQYF
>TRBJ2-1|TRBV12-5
CASGLFGLATNEQFF
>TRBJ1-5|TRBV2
CASQGQEGAGAQHF
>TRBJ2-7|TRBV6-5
CASSYRDRGLYEQYF
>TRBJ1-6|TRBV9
CASSPQGDAYNSPLHF
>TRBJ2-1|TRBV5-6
CASSFGTEINEQFF
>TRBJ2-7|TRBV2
CASSLAVGWGRVEQYF
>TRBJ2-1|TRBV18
CASSPVIQGSYNEQFF
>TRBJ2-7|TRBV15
CATSRGGELYEQYF
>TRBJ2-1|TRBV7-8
CASSASGGIYNEQFF
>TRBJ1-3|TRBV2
CASIRQGGISGNTIYF
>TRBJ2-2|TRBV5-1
CASSFRTGELFF
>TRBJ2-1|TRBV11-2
CASSGAPGSYNEQFF
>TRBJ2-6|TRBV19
CASTDGGISGANVLTF
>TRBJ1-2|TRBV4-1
CASSQVGYGYTF
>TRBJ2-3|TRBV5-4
CATRYRGSFVSTDTQYF
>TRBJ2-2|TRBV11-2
CASSLNRAHTGELFF
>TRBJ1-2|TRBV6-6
CASSWGGQGSYGYTF
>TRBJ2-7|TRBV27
CASSLLDRTGSHEQYF
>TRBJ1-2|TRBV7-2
CASSLVRGSIYGYTF
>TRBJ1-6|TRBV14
CASSQVWDNSPLHF
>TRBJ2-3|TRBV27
CASSLLAGTTDTQYF
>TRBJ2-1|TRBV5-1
CASSLDSGPIGNEQFF
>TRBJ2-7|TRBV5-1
CASSSTSWGDEQYF
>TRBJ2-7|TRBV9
CASSVATTGVEQYF
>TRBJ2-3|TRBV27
CASRLHLNREGTDTQYF
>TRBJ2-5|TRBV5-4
CAIAKRGALAHQETQYF
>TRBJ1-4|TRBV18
CASSPKTGGSEKLFF